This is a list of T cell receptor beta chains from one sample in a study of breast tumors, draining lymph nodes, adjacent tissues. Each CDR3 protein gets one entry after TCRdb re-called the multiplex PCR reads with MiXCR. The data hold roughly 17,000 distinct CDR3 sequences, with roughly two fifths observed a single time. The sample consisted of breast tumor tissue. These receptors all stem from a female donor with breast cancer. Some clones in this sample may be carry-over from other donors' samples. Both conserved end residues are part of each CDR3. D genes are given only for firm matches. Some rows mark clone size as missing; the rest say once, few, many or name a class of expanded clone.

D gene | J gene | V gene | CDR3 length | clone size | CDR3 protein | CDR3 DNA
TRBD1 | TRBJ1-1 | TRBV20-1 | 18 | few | CSALPGGVRPDRDTEAFF | TGCAGTGCTCTCCCTGGCGGGGTGAGGCCCGACAGGGACACTGAAGCTTTCTTT
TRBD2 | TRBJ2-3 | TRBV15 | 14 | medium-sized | CATSTSGAGDTQYF | TGTGCCACCAGCACTAGCGGGGCCGGGGATACGCAGTATTTT
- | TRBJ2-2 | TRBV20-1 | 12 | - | CSATTSTGELFF | TGCAGTGCAACTACTAGCACCGGGGAGCTGTTTTTT
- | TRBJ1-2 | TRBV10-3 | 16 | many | CAIRPGHTLPNYGYTF | TGTGCCATCAGGCCGGGACACACCCTCCCTAACTATGGCTACACCTTC
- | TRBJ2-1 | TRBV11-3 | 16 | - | CASSYTGQRLSNEQFF | TGTGCCAGCAGCTACACCGGACAGAGACTTAGCAATGAGCAGTTCTTC
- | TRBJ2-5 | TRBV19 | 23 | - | CASSRPSRGYTFGSGGSQETQYF | -
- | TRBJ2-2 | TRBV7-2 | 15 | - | CASSLALAHTGELFF | TGTGCCAGCAGCTTAGCACTAGCCCACACCGGGGAGCTGTTTTTT
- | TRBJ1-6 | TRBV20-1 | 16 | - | CSARSPDRPYNSPLHF | TGCAGTGCTAGATCCCCGGACAGACCCTATAATTCACCCCTCCACTTT
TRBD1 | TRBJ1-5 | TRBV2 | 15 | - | CASSSLGTGDQPQHF | TGTGCCAGCAGTTCACTCGGGACAGGCGATCAGCCCCAGCATTTT
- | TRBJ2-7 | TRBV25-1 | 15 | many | CASSEYKGYGYEQYF | TGTGCCAGCAGTGAATATAAGGGGTACGGCTACGAGCAGTACTTC
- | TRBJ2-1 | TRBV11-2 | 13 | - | CASRGGGYTEQFF | TGTGCCAGCAGGGGAGGGGGTTACACTGAGCAGTTCTTC
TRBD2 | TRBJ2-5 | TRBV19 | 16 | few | CASSIPGPRGGETQYF | TGTGCCAGTAGTATCCCCGGGCCGCGGGGAGGGGAGACCCAGTACTTC
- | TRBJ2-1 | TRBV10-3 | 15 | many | CAISIRGREGNEQFF | TGTGCCATCAGTATCCGGGGCAGAGAGGGCAATGAGCAGTTCTTC
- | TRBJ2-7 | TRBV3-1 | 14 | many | CASSQAWGTYEQYF | TGTGCCAGCAGCCAAGCATGGGGTACCTACGAGCAGTACTTC
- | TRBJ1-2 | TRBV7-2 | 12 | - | CASSPKGVVYTF | TGTGCCAGCAGCCCAAAGGGAGTCGTCTACACCTTC
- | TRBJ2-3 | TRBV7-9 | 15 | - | CASSLESGSTDTQYF | TGTGCCAGCAGCTTGGAGTCGGGATCCACAGATACGCAGTATTTT
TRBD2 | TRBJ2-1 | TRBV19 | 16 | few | CASRLAGGLSYNEQFF | TGTGCCAGCAGACTAGCGGGAGGCTTGTCCTACAATGAGCAGTTCTTC
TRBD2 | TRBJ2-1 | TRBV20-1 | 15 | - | CSVGTRGSGSDEQFF | TGCAGTGTCGGGACAAGGGGTAGCGGGAGCGATGAGCAGTTCTTC
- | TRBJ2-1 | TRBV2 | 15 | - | CASSELESERNRKFF | TGTGCCAGCAGCGAACTGGAGAGTGAGCGCAATCGTAAGTTCTTC
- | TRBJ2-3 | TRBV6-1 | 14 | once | CASSEGGSANTQYF | TGTGCCAGCAGTGAGGGGGGTAGCGCGAATACGCAGTATTTT
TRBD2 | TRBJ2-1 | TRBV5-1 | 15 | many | CASSFGLAGHNEQFF | TGCGCCAGCAGCTTTGGGCTAGCGGGCCACAATGAGCAGTTCTTC
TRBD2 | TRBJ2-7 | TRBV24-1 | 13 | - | CATTDGGTYEQYF | TGTGCCACCACGGACGGGGGGACTTACGAGCAGTACTTC
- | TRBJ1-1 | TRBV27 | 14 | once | CASSYLVGDTEAFF | TGTGCCAGCAGTTACCTAGTGGGGGATACTGAAGCTTTCTTT
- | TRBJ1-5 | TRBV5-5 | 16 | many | CASSLVGGASNQPQHF | TGTGCCAGCAGCTTGGTTGGGGGGGCGAGCAATCAGCCCCAGCATTTT
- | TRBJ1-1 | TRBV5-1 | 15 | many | CASSPPPRGNTEAFF | TGCGCCAGCAGCCCACCTCCCAGGGGAAACACTGAAGCTTTCTTT
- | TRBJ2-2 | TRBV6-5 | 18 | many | CASSYSAFAWGNTGELFF | TGTGCCAGCAGTTACTCGGCCTTCGCGTGGGGTAACACCGGGGAGCTGTTTTTT
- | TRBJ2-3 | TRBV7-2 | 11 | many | CASSLVDTQYF | TGTGCCAGCAGCTTAGTAGATACGCAGTATTTT
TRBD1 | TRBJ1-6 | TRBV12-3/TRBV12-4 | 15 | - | CASSIETGYNSPLHF | TGTGCCAGCAGTATCGAGACAGGGTATAATTCACCCCTCCACTTT
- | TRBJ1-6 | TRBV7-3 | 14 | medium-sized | CASSLSSYNSPLHF | TGTGCCAGCAGCCTTAGCTCCTATAATTCACCCCTCCACTTT
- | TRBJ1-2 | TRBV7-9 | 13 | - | CASSLGTDYGYTF | TGTGCCAGCAGCTTAGGGACCGACTATGGCTACACCTTC
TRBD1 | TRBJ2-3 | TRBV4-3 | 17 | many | CASSQAGHRGRKDTQYF | TGCGCCAGCAGCCAAGCGGGACACAGGGGGCGGAAGGATACGCAGTATTTT
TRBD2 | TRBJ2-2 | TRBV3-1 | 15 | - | CASSQRTSVTGELFF | TGTGCCAGCAGCCAAAGGACTAGCGTGACCGGGGAGCTGTTTTTT
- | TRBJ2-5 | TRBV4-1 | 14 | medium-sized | CASSQVDLVETQYF | TGCGCCAGCAGCCAAGTTGACCTCGTTGAGACCCAGTACTTC
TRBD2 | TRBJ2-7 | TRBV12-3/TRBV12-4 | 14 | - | CASTSRTSDYEQYF | TGTGCCAGCACCTCCAGGACTAGCGACTACGAGCAGTACTTC
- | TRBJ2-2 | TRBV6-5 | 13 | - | CASRPPNTGELFF | TGTGCCAGCAGACCCCCCAACACCGGGGAGCTGTTTTTT
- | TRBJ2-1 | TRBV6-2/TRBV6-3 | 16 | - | CASSPGTPLLNNEQFF | TGTGCCAGCAGTCCCGGGACGCCCTTGCTGAACAATGAGCAGTTCTTC
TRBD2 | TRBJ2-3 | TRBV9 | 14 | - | CARVGLAGADTQYF | TGTGCTAGGGTTGGACTAGCGGGAGCAGATACGCAGTATTTT
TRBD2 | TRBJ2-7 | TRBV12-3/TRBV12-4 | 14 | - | CASSGGLAVEEQYF | TGTGCCAGCAGCGGGGGACTAGCGGTGGAGGAGCAGTACTTC
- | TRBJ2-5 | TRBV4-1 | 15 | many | CASSQVLARGETQYF | TGCGCCAGCAGCCAAGTACTAGCTCGGGGAGAGACCCAGTACTTC
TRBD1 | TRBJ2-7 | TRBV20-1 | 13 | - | CSADGDRTYEQYF | TGCAGTGCCGATGGGGACAGAACCTACGAGCAGTACTTC
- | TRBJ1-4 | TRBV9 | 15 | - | CASSVPMGRGEKLFF | TGTGCCAGCAGCGTTCCTATGGGGCGCGGTGAAAAACTGTTTTTT
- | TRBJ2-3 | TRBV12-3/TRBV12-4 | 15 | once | CASSKVGQVTDTQYF | TGTGCCAGCAGCAAAGTGGGACAAGTCACAGATACGCAGTATTTT
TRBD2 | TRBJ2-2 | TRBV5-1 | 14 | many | CASRLAGGGGELFF | TGCGCCAGCAGGCTAGCGGGAGGAGGCGGGGAGCTGTTTTTT
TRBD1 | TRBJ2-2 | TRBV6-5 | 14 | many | CASSWTGDTGELFF | TGTGCCAGCAGCTGGACAGGGGACACCGGGGAGCTGTTTTTT
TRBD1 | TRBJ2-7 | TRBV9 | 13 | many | CASSAQGAYEQYF | TGTGCCAGCAGCGCCCAGGGGGCCTACGAGCAGTACTTC
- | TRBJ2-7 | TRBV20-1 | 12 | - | CSDPGRSHEQYF | TGCAGTGACCCGGGACGCTCGCACGAGCAGTACTTC
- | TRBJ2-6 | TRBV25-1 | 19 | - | CASSPYLDLSNSGANVLTF | TGTGCCAGCAGTCCTTATCTGGACTTGTCGAACTCTGGGGCCAACGTCCTGACTTTC
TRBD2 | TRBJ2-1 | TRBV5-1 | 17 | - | CASSLELAATSHSEQFF | TGCGCCAGCAGCTTGGAGCTAGCGGCCACCTCCCACAGTGAGCAGTTCTTC